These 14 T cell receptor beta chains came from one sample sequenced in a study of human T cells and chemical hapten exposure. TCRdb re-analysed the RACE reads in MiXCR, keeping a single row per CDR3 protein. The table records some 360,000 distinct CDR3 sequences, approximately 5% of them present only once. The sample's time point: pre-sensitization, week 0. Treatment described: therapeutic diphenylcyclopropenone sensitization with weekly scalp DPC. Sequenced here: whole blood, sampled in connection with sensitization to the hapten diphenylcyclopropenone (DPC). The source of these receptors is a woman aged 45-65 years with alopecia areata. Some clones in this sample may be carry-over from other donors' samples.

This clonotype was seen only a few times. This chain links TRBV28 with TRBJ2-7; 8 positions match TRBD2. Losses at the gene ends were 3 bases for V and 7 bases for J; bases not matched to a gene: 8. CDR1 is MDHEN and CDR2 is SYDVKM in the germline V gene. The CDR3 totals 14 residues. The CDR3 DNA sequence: TGTGCCAGCAGTTTGCCCAGCGGGAGAGGTGAGCAGTACTTC. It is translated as CASSLPSGRGEQYF.

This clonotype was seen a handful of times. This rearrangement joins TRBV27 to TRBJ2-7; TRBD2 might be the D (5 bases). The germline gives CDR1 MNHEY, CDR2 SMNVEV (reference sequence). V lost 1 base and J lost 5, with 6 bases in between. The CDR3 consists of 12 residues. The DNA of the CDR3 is TGTGCCAGCAGTTTATTCGGGGACGAGCAGTACTTC. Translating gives CASSLFGDEQYF.

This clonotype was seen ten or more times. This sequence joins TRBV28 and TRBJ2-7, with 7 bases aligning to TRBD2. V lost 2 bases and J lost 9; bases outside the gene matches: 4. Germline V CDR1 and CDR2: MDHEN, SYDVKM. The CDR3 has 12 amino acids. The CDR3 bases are TGTGCCAGCAGTTTAAGAGGGAGGGTGCAGTACTTC. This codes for CASSLRGRVQYF. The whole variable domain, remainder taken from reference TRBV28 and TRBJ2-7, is DVKVTQSSRYLVKRTGEKVFLECVQDMDHENMFWYRQDPGLGLRLIYFSYDVKMKEKGDIPEGYSVSREKKERFSLILESASTNQTSMYLCASSLRGRVQYFGPGTRLTVT.

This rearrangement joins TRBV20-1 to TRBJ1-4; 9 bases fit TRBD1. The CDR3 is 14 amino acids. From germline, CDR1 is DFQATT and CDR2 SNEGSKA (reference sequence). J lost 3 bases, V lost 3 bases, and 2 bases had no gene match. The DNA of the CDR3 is TGCAGTGCTAGTGACAGGGGGTCTAATGAAAAACTGTTTTTT. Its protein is CSASDRGSNEKLFF.

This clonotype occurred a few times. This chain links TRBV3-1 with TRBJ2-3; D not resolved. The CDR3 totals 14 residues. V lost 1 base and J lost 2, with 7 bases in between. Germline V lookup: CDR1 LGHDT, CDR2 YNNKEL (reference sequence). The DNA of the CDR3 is TGTGCCAGCAGCCAAGGTTTCCTCACAGATACGCAGTATTTT. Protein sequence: CASSQGFLTDTQYF.

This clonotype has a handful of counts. In nucleotides, the CDR3 is TGTGCCAGCAGCCAAAGGGCCGGGACTAGCGGGGGGGCCCGTCCTAATGAGCAGTTCTTC. It codes for CASSQRAGTSGGARPNEQFF. This chain links TRBV3-1 with TRBJ2-1, with 16 nucleotides matching TRBD2. Unmatched junction bases numbered 14, after V lost 2 bases and J lost 7 bases. CDR3 length equals 20 residues. The germline gives CDR1 LGHDT, CDR2 YNNKEL (reference sequence).

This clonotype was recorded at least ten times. CDR3 coding DNA: TGCGCCAGCAGCCAAGAAGACAACGGACCCAATGAGCAGTTCTTC. This sequence encodes CASSQEDNGPNEQFF. This chain uses TRBV4-1 with TRBJ2-1; the D is unclear. Trimming left V 0 bases short and J 6 bases short, with 12 bases between. Germline-derived CDR1 and CDR2 are MGHRA and YSYEKL. There are 15 residues in the CDR3.

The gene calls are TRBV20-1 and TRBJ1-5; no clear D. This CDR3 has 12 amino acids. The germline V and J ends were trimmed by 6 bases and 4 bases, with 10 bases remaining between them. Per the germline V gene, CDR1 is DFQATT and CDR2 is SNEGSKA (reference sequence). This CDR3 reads CSAARLNQPQHF. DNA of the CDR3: TGCAGTGCCGCACGGCTGAATCAGCCCCAGCATTTT.

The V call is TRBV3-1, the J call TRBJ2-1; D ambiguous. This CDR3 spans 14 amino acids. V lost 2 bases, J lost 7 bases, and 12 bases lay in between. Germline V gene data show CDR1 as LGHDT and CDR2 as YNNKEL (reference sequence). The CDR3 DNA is TGTGCCAGCAGCCAACCCACCACGAGGAATGAGCAGTTCTTC. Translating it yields CASSQPTTRNEQFF.

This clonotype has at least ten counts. In nucleotides, the CDR3 is TGTGCCAGCGCAGGGGCGGGGGGTGACATTCAGTACTTC. Its translation: CASAGAGGDIQYF. V and J are TRBV28 and TRBJ2-4; 8 nucleotides match TRBD2. This CDR3 has 13 amino acids. Germline V gene data show CDR1 as MDHEN and CDR2 as SYDVKM. The V and J ends lost 8 bases and 8 bases, in that order; junction bases with no gene match: 8.

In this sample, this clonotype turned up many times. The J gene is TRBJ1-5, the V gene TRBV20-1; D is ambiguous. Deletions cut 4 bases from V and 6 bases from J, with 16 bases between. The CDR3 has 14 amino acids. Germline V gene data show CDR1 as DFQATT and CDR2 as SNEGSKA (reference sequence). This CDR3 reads CSATTQLITQPQHF. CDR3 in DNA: TGCAGTGCTACCACACAGCTGATAACTCAGCCCCAGCATTTT.

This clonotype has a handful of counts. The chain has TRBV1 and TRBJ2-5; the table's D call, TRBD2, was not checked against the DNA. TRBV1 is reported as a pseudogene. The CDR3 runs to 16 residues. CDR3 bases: TGCACCAGCAGCCAAGATAGACTAGCGAGACAAGAGACCCAGTACTTC. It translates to CTSSQDRLARQETQYF.

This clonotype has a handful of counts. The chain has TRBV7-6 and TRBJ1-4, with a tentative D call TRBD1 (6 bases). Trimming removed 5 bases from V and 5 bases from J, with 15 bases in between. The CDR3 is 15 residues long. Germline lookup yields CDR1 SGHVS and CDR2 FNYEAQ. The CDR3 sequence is CASSPWAGENEKLFF. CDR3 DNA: TGTGCCAGCAGCCCCTGGGCAGGGGAAAATGAAAAACTGTTTTTT.

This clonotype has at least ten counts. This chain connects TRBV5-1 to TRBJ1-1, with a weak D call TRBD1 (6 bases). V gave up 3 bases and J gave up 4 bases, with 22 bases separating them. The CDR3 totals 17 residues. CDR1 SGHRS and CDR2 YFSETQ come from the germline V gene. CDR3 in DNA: TGCGCCAGCAGCTCGCCCCCGGGACAAAACCTACGCACTGAAGCTTTCTTT. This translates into CASSSPPGQNLRTEAFF.